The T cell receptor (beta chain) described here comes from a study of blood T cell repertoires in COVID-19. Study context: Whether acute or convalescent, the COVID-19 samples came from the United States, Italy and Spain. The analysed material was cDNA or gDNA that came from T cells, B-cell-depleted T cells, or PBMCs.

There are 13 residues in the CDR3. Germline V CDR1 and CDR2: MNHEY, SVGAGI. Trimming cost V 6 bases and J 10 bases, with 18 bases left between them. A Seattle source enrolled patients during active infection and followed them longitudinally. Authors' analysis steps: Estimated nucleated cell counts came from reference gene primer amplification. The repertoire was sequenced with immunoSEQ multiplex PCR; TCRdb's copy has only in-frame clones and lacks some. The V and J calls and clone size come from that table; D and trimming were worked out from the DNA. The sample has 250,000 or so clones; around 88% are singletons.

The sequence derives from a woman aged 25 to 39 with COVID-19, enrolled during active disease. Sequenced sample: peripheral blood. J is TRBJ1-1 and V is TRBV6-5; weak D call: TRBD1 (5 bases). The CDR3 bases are TGTGCCAGCAGGCAAACAGGTTTTTTGGGAGCTTTCTTT. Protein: CASRQTGFLGAFF.